Listed below are T cell receptor beta chains from one sample, sequenced in a study of shared clonotypes between healthy human individuals. Method: immunoSEQ multiplex PCR; TCRdb's copy keeps in-frame clones and lacks some. The repertoire holds approximately 1,500,000 clones, with around 98% as singletons. The sample taken for sequencing was naive CD4+ T cells sorted from blood. All receptors derive from a man aged 30 to 45 in good health. Each CDR3 is given with its conserved first and last residue.

CDR3 protein	V gene	J gene
CASSDGQGRTDTQYF	TRBV23-1	TRBJ2-3
CASSQEGQVNTEAFF	TRBV4-3	TRBJ1-1
CASSTGQGVAYEQYF	TRBV5-1	TRBJ2-7
CASRDMGLGEQYF	TRBV5-1	TRBJ2-7
CASSPQGRGLETQYF	TRBV6-1	TRBJ2-5
CASSLQLGIRNQPQHF	TRBV7-9	TRBJ1-5
CAISAAWMNTEAFF	TRBV10-3	TRBJ1-1
CASSITVTGELFF	TRBV5-1	TRBJ2-2
CASSAGRRGYEQYF	TRBV2	TRBJ2-7
CASSAPGQVLYGYTF	TRBV25-1	TRBJ1-2
CASSLASYNEQFF	TRBV5-4	TRBJ2-1
CASSSQGSDTEAFF	TRBV7-2	TRBJ1-1
CASSQGLTRETQYF	TRBV5-1	TRBJ2-5
CASSPRPTGELFF	TRBV18	TRBJ2-2
CAISEQGTGELFF	TRBV10-3	TRBJ2-2
CASTRGQISNQPQHF	TRBV19	TRBJ1-5
CASSSGLGRSMNTEAFF	TRBV18	TRBJ1-1
CASSLVRLAGGIEQFF	TRBV7-2	TRBJ2-1
CASSLLGAGNTIYF	TRBV11-2	TRBJ1-3
CAAASKWEGTEAFF	TRBV19	TRBJ1-1
CASSLPPYGAQYF	TRBV28	TRBJ2-5
CASSSDRVSGNTIYF	TRBV7-2	TRBJ1-3
CASSLGLGGETQYF	TRBV7-6	TRBJ2-5
CASSNVPGELFF	TRBV21-1	TRBJ2-2
CASSFRGEDTQYF	TRBV11-2	TRBJ2-3
CASSATGGYTF	TRBV2	TRBJ1-2
CASRAQGARGYTF	TRBV28	TRBJ1-2
CASSHVSLSGNTIYF	TRBV7-2	TRBJ1-3
CASSQGIVWREGFNEQFF	TRBV14	TRBJ2-1
CSVETGYTGELFF	TRBV29-1	TRBJ2-2
CASSEGKNNYGYTF	TRBV10-1	TRBJ1-2
CASSSAVEADTQYF	TRBV7-8	TRBJ2-3
CASSSSPGTGIVGHF	TRBV19	TRBJ1-5
CASSDRLLAKNIQYF	TRBV6-1	TRBJ2-4
CASSLRRPYGNEKLFF	TRBV6-5	TRBJ1-4
CASSERGRGRFSEQYF	TRBV6-1	TRBJ2-7
CASKGSQGYNEQFF	TRBV7-2	TRBJ2-1
CASSEMDYSYEQYF	TRBV6-1	TRBJ2-7
CASSPTGETDYGYTF	TRBV18	TRBJ1-2
CATRSASDTGELFF	TRBV10-3	TRBJ2-2
CAISEVYEQFF	TRBV10-3	TRBJ2-1
CASGRVGNEKLFF	TRBV28	TRBJ1-4
CASSNNRGTQYF	TRBV6-5	TRBJ2-5